This T cell receptor (beta chain) was captured by sequencing in a study of blood T cell repertoires in COVID-19. At the level of the study: Sites across the United States, Italy and Spain contributed samples from acute and convalescent COVID-19.

Germline V gene sequence: CDR1 SNHLY, CDR2 FYNNEI. After removal of 1 base from V and 9 bases from J, the junction contained 9 bases not matched to a gene. CDR3 size: 15 residues. Authors' data handling: The authors estimated nucleated cell counts from reference gene primer amplification. TCRdb's table, derived via immunoSEQ multiplex PCR, lists solely in-frame clones and lacks some. The V and J calls and the clone size are those of that table, but D and trimming were determined from the DNA. This table has around 18,000 clones, under 90% appearing once. Sequencing was done on a sample of peripheral blood. This receptor was taken from a man older than 75 with acute or convalescent COVID-19. V is TRBV2 and J is TRBJ2-1, with 7 bases that match TRBD1. The CDR3: CASSEEAGGRSEQFF. The DNA of the CDR3 is TGTGCCAGCAGTGAAGAGGCAGGGGGTAGAAGTGAGCAGTTCTTC.